The sequence of this TCR beta chain was determined in a study of OX40 agonist ivuxolimab in advanced cancers. Study-wide background: Eligibility rules accepted prior anti-PD-1, anti-PD-L1 or anti-CTLA-4 therapy, and 40% to 50% had some. Partial response was recorded in three patients: one hepatocellular carcinoma and two cutaneous melanoma cases.

Cycle 7 day 1, cycle 4 day 1, and baseline were the timepoints at which blood was sampled. To note about this clone: Antigen specificity is unknown.

Study-wide findings and caveats: In general, CD8+ T cells held more expanded clones than CD4+ did, on average.

This CDR3 comprises 19 residues. The germline V gene encodes CDR1 SGHRS and CDR2 YFSETQ. Unmatched junction bases numbered 10, after V lost 0 bases and J lost 4 bases. Assay: immunoSEQ multiplex PCR; the TCRdb copy retains only in-frame clones and omits some. Of approximately 84,000 clones listed, roughly nine tenths are singletons. The chain recombines TRBV5-1 with TRBJ2-2; 12 nucleotides match TRBD2. The specimen comprised CD4+ or CD8+ T cells sorted from blood, sampled in a trial of the OX40 agonist ivuxolimab. The source of this sequence is an adult with an advanced solid tumor such as melanoma, head and neck, liver or kidney cancer. CDR3 DNA sequence: TGCGCCAGCAGCTTGGCCGGACTAGCGGGGACGGGGATCACCGGGGAGCTGTTTTTT. This codes for CASSLAGLAGTGITGELFF.